A selection of T cell receptor beta chains follows, all from one sample in a study of shared clonotypes between healthy human individuals. Data came from immunoSEQ multiplex PCR; TCRdb stores just in-frame clones and leaves some out. This sample has 2 million to 2.5 million clones, with 95% found just once. Sample: naive CD4+ T cells sorted from blood. These receptors were obtained from a man between 18 and 29 years old in good health. Each CDR3 is given with its conserved first and last residue. The D gene is left open where the match is weak. Rows may omit the clone size; those that give it use once, few, many or a size class.

few	TRBV5-4	TRBD1	TRBJ2-3	TGTGCCAGCAGCTTGGACAGGGGGAGCACAGATACGCAGTATTTT	CASSLDRGSTDTQYF
.	TRBV10-3	TRBD2	TRBJ2-2	TGTGCCATCAGCCAGCTAGCGGGAGAGTCCGGGGAGCTGTTTTTT	CAISQLAGESGELFF
.	TRBV5-1	.	TRBJ2-1	TGCGCCAGCAGCTGGTTAGAAGGCTCAGGGGAGCAGTTCTTC	CASSWLEGSGEQFF
.	TRBV2	.	TRBJ1-6	TGTGCCAGCAGTGAATCAGGGGTCGATAATTCACCCCTCCACTTT	CASSESGVDNSPLHF
.	TRBV19	.	TRBJ1-5	TGTGCCAGTAGTATCCGGACAGCCGGAGGGAGCAATCAGCCCCAGCATTTT	CASSIRTAGGSNQPQHF
few	TRBV19	.	TRBJ1-2	TGTGCCAGTAGTCTCCGGGACACCTATGGCTACACCTTC	CASSLRDTYGYTF
once	TRBV5-1	TRBD2	TRBJ2-7	TGCGCCAGCAGCTCCACTAGCGGGGGGTACAACTACGAGCAGTACTTC	CASSSTSGGYNYEQYF
.	TRBV6-6	.	TRBJ1-1	TGTGCCGCCCGATTAAACACTGAAGCTTTCTTT	CAARLNTEAFF
.	TRBV7-2	.	TRBJ1-3	TGTGCCAGCAGCTCAACAAGCTCTGGAAACACCATATATTTT	CASSSTSSGNTIYF
.	TRBV6-5	.	TRBJ1-6	TGTGCCAGCAGTCGTGGGGGGTTTGGGGACTCACCCCTCCACTTT	CASSRGGFGDSPLHF
.	TRBV10-3	.	TRBJ1-1	TGTGCCATCAGTGGGGGGCATGGGAACACTGAAGCTTTCTTT	CAISGGHGNTEAFF
.	TRBV5-1	TRBD1	TRBJ1-2	TGCGCCAGCAGCACAACCGGGACAGGGAATGGCTACACCTTC	CASSTTGTGNGYTF
.	TRBV5-1	.	TRBJ2-7	TGCGCCAGCAGCTGGGAAATTGCCTACGAGCAGTACTTC	CASSWEIAYEQYF
once	TRBV5-6	TRBD2	TRBJ2-5	TGTGCCAGCAGCCCGGCGGGACTAGCGGTCCGGGAGACCCAGTACTTC	CASSPAGLAVRETQYF
.	TRBV25-1	TRBD1	TRBJ2-5	TGTGCCAGCAGTGAATCCGGCAGGGGGCTTTCTCAAGAGACCCAGTACTTC	CASSESGRGLSQETQYF
.	TRBV27	.	TRBJ2-5	TGTGCCAGCAGAGATCTCCCAGGGCAAGGCCAAGAGACCCAGTACTTC	CASRDLPGQGQETQYF